This section outlines one TCR beta chain sequence together with its context. Its matching antigen is unknown. The sample belongs to a study of T cell repertoires in cytomegalovirus infection. Whole-study findings and limits: Dominating the ex vivo response were HLA-C-restricted CMV-specific TCR beta clonotypes.

TCRdb re-called the reads through MiXCR, storing one row per CDR3 protein. The sample yields 680,000 or so distinct CDR3 sequences, around a third seen once. The V and J ends lost 5 bases and 9 bases, in that order; junction bases with no gene match: 12. Per germline, CDR1 LGHDT and CDR2 YNNKEL (reference sequence). This CDR3 has 16 amino acids. The source of this sequence is a human donor in good health (CMV status not recorded). Some clones in this sample may be carry-over from other donors' samples. V and J are TRBV3-1 and TRBJ1-6, with 8 bases fitting TRBD1. This sample comprised cultured PBMCs, obtained from culture after CMV antigen stimulation. The CDR3 DNA sequence: TGTGCCAGCAGCGTAGGAATGGACAGGGTTTTTTCACCCCTCCACTTT. It encodes CASSVGMDRVFSPLHF.